These 24 T cell receptor beta chains originate from one sample sequenced in a study of OX40 agonist ivuxolimab in advanced cancers. Here immunoSEQ multiplex PCR was the method, and the copy in TCRdb shows in-frame clones only, minus some. The sample contains about 93,000 clones, roughly 94% of which appear only once. Material: CD4+ or CD8+ T cells sorted from blood, obtained in a trial of the OX40 agonist ivuxolimab. The receptors derive from an adult with an advanced solid tumor such as melanoma, head and neck, liver or kidney cancer.

The chain employs TRBV6-5 and TRBJ2-3, with TRBD2 matching over 9 bases. CDR3 length: 15 amino acids. The V segment lost 6 bases and the J segment 5 bases; nucleotides outside the gene matches: 9. CDR1 and CDR2 from the germline V gene are MNHEY and SVGAGI. CDR3 nucleotides: TGTGCCAGCAGCCCCGGGAAGCGGGGGGAAGATACGCAGTATTTT. Its translation is CASSPGKRGEDTQYF.

CDR3 nucleotide sequence: TGTGCCAGCAGCTTAGGGTCCCGCGGCCTATACAATGAGCAGTTCTTC. This gives the protein CASSLGSRGLYNEQFF. The chain carries TRBV7-9 and TRBJ2-1; D is ambiguous. V dropped 1 base and J dropped 4 bases, with 14 bases sitting between them. The CDR3 is 16 residues long. Germline CDR1 reads SEHNR; CDR2 reads FQNEAQ (reference sequence).

The V gene is TRBV7-6, the J gene TRBJ2-7; tentatively, D is TRBD2 (5 bases). Per germline, CDR1 SGHVS and CDR2 FNYEAQ. V was clipped by 7 bases and J by 0 bases, with 7 bases between them. The CDR3 runs to 12 residues. CDR3 in amino acids: CASMGSSYEQYF. The CDR3 DNA sequence: TGTGCCAGCATGGGGAGCTCCTACGAGCAGTACTTC.

The chain employs TRBV27 and TRBJ2-1; D ambiguous. V was clipped by 6 bases and J by 10 bases, with 22 bases between them. Germline CDR1 MNHEY, CDR2 SMNVEV (reference sequence). This CDR3 has 15 residues. CDR3 residues: CASSSYTSASGEQFF. The CDR3 DNA reads TGTGCCAGCAGCTCATACACGTCCGCCTCGGGCGAGCAGTTCTTC.

The chain employs TRBV9 and TRBJ2-5, with 10 bases that match TRBD1. CDR3 length: 16 residues. CDR1 SGDLS and CDR2 YYNGEE come from the germline V gene. The V segment lost 0 bases and the J segment 5 bases; nucleotides outside the gene matches: 7. CDR3: CASSVERGQGRETQYF. CDR3 in DNA: TGTGCCAGCAGCGTAGAGAGGGGACAGGGGAGGGAGACCCAGTACTTC.

This clone occurred once. V is TRBV19 and J is TRBJ1-5, with D possibly TRBD1 on 5 matching bases. The V gene lost 4 bases and the J gene lost 0 bases, with 10 bases spanning the gap. The CDR3 consists of 15 residues. Germline V gene lookup returns CDR1 LNHDA and CDR2 SQIVND (reference sequence). CDR3 region: CASSTWGYSNQPQHF. As DNA, the CDR3 is TGTGCCAGTAGTACATGGGGCTATAGCAATCAGCCCCAGCATTTT.

The J gene is TRBJ2-2, the V gene TRBV9; D is possibly TRBD2 (7 bases). The V end lost 0 bases, the J end lost 5 bases, and 14 bases lay between the germline ends. This CDR3 comprises 16 residues. Germline loops: CDR1 SGDLS, CDR2 YYNGEE. CDR3 DNA sequence: TGTGCCAGCAGCGTAGCATTTGGGAGGGGGACCGGGGAGCTGTTTTTT. Its protein is CASSVAFGRGTGELFF.

This rearrangement joins TRBV19 to TRBJ2-1, with D tentatively TRBD2 (5 bases). Germline CDR1 and CDR2: LNHDA and SQIVND (reference sequence). The CDR3 runs 15 residues. Trimming shortened V by 3 bases and J by 0 bases, and 9 bases separated the two germline ends. CDR3 DNA: TGTGCCAGTAGTATTAGCGCGGGCTCCTACAATGAGCAGTTCTTC. Its protein is CASSISAGSYNEQFF.

V and J are TRBV18 and TRBJ2-3; 12 nucleotides match TRBD2. J gave up 2 bases and V 3 bases, and 15 bases lay outside the gene matches. Per germline, CDR1 KGHSH and CDR2 LQKENI. This CDR3 contains 20 residues. The CDR3 protein is CASSPPGPGLAGRHTDTQYF. In DNA, the CDR3 is TGTGCCAGCTCACCCCCCGGCCCCGGACTAGCGGGGAGACACACAGATACGCAGTATTTT.

This sequence joins TRBV27 and TRBJ1-5, with D possibly being TRBD1 (6 bases). This CDR3 is built from 14 residues. Germline CDR1 is MNHEY and CDR2 is SMNVEV (reference sequence). V was clipped by 3 bases and J by 4 bases, with 10 bases between them. The CDR3, as DNA: TGTGCCAGCAGTTTGGGGGGGGCTAATCAGCCCCAGCATTTT. This gives the protein CASSLGGANQPQHF.

V gene TRBV13 combines with J gene TRBJ2-7, with D tentatively TRBD1 or TRBD2 (5 bases each). The germline V gene has CDR1 PRHDT and CDR2 FYEKMQ (reference sequence). This CDR3 has 14 amino acids. Trimming pared 5 bases from V and 5 bases from J, leaving 16 bases between. DNA for the CDR3: TGTGCCAGCAGCGTTGGGGGAGTAAAGCACGAGCAGTACTTC. Amino acids: CASSVGGVKHEQYF.

The J gene is TRBJ1-2, the V gene TRBV13; no clear D gene. V was shortened by 0 bases and J by 6 bases, with 5 bases between the two germline ends. Germline CDR1 is PRHDT and CDR2 is FYEKMQ (reference sequence). The CDR3 loop spans 12 amino acids. CDR3: CASSLGGNGYTF. In DNA form, the CDR3 reads TGTGCCAGCAGCTTAGGAGGGAATGGCTACACCTTC. Full variable domain (outside the CDR3, taken from reference TRBV13 and TRBJ1-2): AAGVIQSPRHLIKEKRETATLKCYPIPRHDTVYWYQQGPGQDPQFLISFYEKMQSDKGSIPDRFSAQQFSDYHSELNMSSLELGDSALYFCASSLGGNGYTFGSGTRLTVV.

This rearrangement joins TRBV9 to TRBJ1-1, with D possibly TRBD1 on 6 matching bases. The germline gives CDR1 SGDLS, CDR2 YYNGEE. The CDR3 consists of 13 residues. Trimming stripped 4 bases from V and 6 bases from J, with 13 bases between. This chain's CDR3 is CASSISGGPEAFF. The CDR3 coding sequence is TGTGCCAGCAGCATTTCGGGGGGGCCTGAAGCTTTCTTT.

The chain joins TRBV29-1 to TRBJ1-3; D gene ambiguous. V gave up 3 bases and J gave up 7 bases, with 7 bases separating them. The CDR3 is made up of 11 amino acids. CDR1 is SQVTM, CDR2 ANQGSEA, per germline. The DNA for the CDR3 is TGCAGCGTTGATCGCGGGAACACCATATATTTT. Translated, it gives CSVDRGNTIYF. The full variable domain, rest sourced from reference TRBV29-1 and TRBJ1-3, is SAVISQKPSRDICQRGTSLTIQCQVDSQVTMMFWYRQQPGQSLTLIATANQGSEATYESGFVIDKFPISRPNLTFSTLTVSNMSPEDSSIYLCSVDRGNTIYFGEGSWLTVV.

The genes are TRBV27 and TRBJ2-3, with a possible D match to TRBD2 (6 bases). The CDR3 is made up of 11 amino acids. Trimming took 6 bases from V and 11 from J, leaving 12 bases between them. The germline V gene has CDR1 MNHEY and CDR2 SMNVEV (reference sequence). For the CDR3, the DNA is TGTGCCAGCAGGGGCGGGGCATTGCAGTATTTT. It encodes CASRGGALQYF.

This clone appeared once. The chain joins TRBV18 to TRBJ2-2; weak D call: TRBD2 (6 bases). Germline lookup yields CDR1 KGHSH and CDR2 LQKENI. Trimming shortened V by 2 bases and J by 4 bases, and 14 bases separated the two germline ends. CDR3 length: 16 residues. Written as DNA, the CDR3 is TGTGCCAGCTCACCAAACGGGAGCCCACGCACCGGGGAGCTGTTTTTT. Its translation is CASSPNGSPRTGELFF.

This clone came up once. V gene TRBV11-3 combines with J gene TRBJ2-1; TRBD2 matches at 10 bases. The CDR3 extends over 16 amino acids. The J segment lost 9 bases and the V segment lost 4 bases, leaving 12 bases of the junction unmatched. The germline V gene has CDR1 SGHNT and CDR2 YENEEA. In nucleotides, the CDR3 is TGTGCCAGCAGCTCCCTTGTTAGCGGGGGGCCGGGTGAGCAGTTCTTC. It specifies CASSSLVSGGPGEQFF.

The gene calls are TRBV10-2 and TRBJ1-2, with TRBD1 matching 7 bases. The ends lost 5 bases at V and 1 base at J; junction bases unmatched: 16. CDR1 is WSHSY and CDR2 is SAAADI in the germline V gene. The CDR3 runs 18 residues. Here the CDR3 DNA reads TGCGCCAGCAGTTTCGACAGGGCACCGGGCAGCGGTAACTATGGCTACACCTTC. It yields the protein CASSFDRAPGSGNYGYTF.

This rearrangement joins TRBV19 to TRBJ2-2, with D tentatively TRBD2 (5 bases). Looked up from germline, CDR1 is LNHDA and CDR2 is SQIVND (reference sequence). The CDR3 is 12 residues long. Between the trimmed V and J ends, which lost 7 bases and 6 bases, there was a span of 9 bases. The CDR3 sequence is CASIRGPGELFF. CDR3 nucleotide sequence: TGTGCCAGTATTCGGGGTCCCGGGGAGCTGTTTTTT. Full variable domain (missing parts from reference TRBV19 and TRBJ2-2): DGGITQSPKYLFRKEGQNVTLSCEQNLNHDAMYWYRQDPGQGLRLIYYSQIVNDFQKGDIAEGYSVSREKKESFPLTVTSAQKNPTAFYLCASIRGPGELFFGEGSRLTVL.

This chain connects TRBV5-6 to TRBJ2-7; D unclear. Trimming pared 0 bases from V and 2 bases from J, leaving 6 bases between. Germline assignment: CDR1 SGHDT and CDR2 YYEEEE. The CDR3 is 13 amino acids. The CDR3: CASSLDSPYEQYF. DNA of the CDR3: TGTGCCAGCAGCTTGGACAGCCCCTACGAGCAGTACTTC.

The gene calls are TRBV19 and TRBJ2-3; 9 bases line up with TRBD2. This CDR3 has 21 residues. Unmatched junction bases numbered 24, after V lost 5 bases and J lost 3 bases. The germline V gene encodes CDR1 LNHDA and CDR2 SQIVND (reference sequence). As DNA, the CDR3 is TGTGCCAGTAGTCCCCGGGGTTGGTCGCGGGAGGGCCTGGGTATAACAGATACGCAGTATTTT. As protein: CASSPRGWSREGLGITDTQYF.

The J gene is TRBJ2-5, the V gene TRBV7-3; D possibly corresponds to TRBD2 (5 bases). V lost 4 bases to trimming and J lost 2 bases, with 8 bases between them. The CDR3 loop spans 13 amino acids. Germline CDR1 and CDR2: SGHTA and FQGTGA. The CDR3 region has the DNA TGTGCCAGCAGCTCGGACTTGCAAGAGACCCAGTACTTC. Translating it yields CASSSDLQETQYF.

V and J are TRBV2 and TRBJ2-3; D perhaps matches TRBD2 (5 bases). CDR3 size: 18 residues. Germline-derived CDR1 and CDR2 are SNHLY and FYNNEI. Trimming removed 5 bases at V and 0 bases at J, with 21 bases between. CDR3 in amino acids: CASSFPSPERYSTDTQYF. CDR3 bases: TGTGCCAGCAGTTTCCCTAGCCCTGAACGATATAGCACAGATACGCAGTATTTT.

The chain recombines TRBV6-1 with TRBJ2-1, with D tentatively TRBD2 (5 bases). Germline assignment: CDR1 MNHNS and CDR2 SASEGT. Trimming took off 3 bases at V and 4 bases at J, with 13 bases between the two ends. CDR3 length: 15 residues. CDR3 region: CASSESLGLYNEQFF. CDR3 DNA sequence: TGTGCCAGCAGTGAGTCCCTCGGACTGTACAATGAGCAGTTCTTC.